The TCR beta chain under discussion was sequenced for a study of pediatric ulcerative colitis. Study observations and caveats: Two patients had blood samples with substantially reduced template counts. Blood-rectal clonal overlap within each person was significantly higher in ulcerative colitis patients than controls. All ulcerative colitis patients, but no controls, carried a couple of rectal clonotypes. Clonal expansions reduced rectal repertoire diversity in acute severe colitis.

A note on this clone: The target antigen is unknown.

The germline gives CDR1 MNHEY, CDR2 SMNVEV (reference sequence). This CDR3 has 16 amino acids. With V trimmed by 0 bases and J by 3 bases, 7 bases remained unmatched. Repertoires were generated with immunoSEQ multiplex PCR, while TCRdb's copy carries only in-frame clones and drops some. The sample lists around 61,000 clones, 80% to 90% occurring once. The chain carries TRBV27 and TRBJ1-1, with 7 bases matching TRBD1. The sequencing input was blood. This receptor was identified in a boy aged 5-17 years with severe ulcerative colitis. CDR3 DNA: TGTGCCAGCAGTTTATCACAGGGGACGTGGGACACTGAAGCTTTCTTT. Translating it yields CASSLSQGTWDTEAFF.